The T cell receptor beta chain described here comes from a study of T cell responses to AZD1222 COVID-19 vaccine. Study-level points and caveats: Variant regions that are unmutated are reportedly the target of nearly half of spike-specific TCRs. In all cases, repertoires were sampled only after the peak T cell response. Donors in the cohort were predominantly white British and more often female, and clonal diversity was possibly underestimated.

Between the trimmed V and J ends, which lost 3 bases and 3 bases, there was a span of 15 bases. This CDR3 region has 15 residues. Germline V gives CDR1 DFQATT, CDR2 SNEGSKA (reference sequence). Method: immunoSEQ multiplex PCR; TCRdb's copy keeps in-frame clones and lacks some. The table lists some 140,000 clones, 85% to 95% of them singletons, with roughly 7.1% in the top ten. In regard to this clone: Antigen specificity is unknown.

Samples with a second dose at about 4 or about 12 weeks were pooled together. Sequencing used peripheral blood, obtained 28 days after the second AZD1222 dose. The chain joins TRBV20-1 to TRBJ1-3; D is unclear. The clonotype was recovered from an adult who received the AZD1222 COVID-19 vaccine. CDR3 nucleotide sequence: TGCAGTGCTAGTCGGGTCGGGGTAGATGGAAACACCATATATTTT. Translating gives CSASRVGVDGNTIYF.